This T cell receptor (beta chain) is from a study of blood T cells in healthy people across ages. Study-level results: Long-lived and aged donors differed, with more naive CD4+ cells and higher diversity in the long-lived.

Using a J-beta primer mix together with a sample-barcoded 5' primer, a second PCR was run for roughly 7 to 11 cycles. The authors tagged each cDNA molecule using a template-switch adaptor with 12 random nucleotides. Via MiXCR, TCRdb re-called the 5' RACE reads, giving one row per CDR3 protein. The data contain hundreds of thousands of distinct CDR3 sequences, roughly 50% of them singletons. A note on this clonotype: Antigen specificity is unknown.

The CDR3 runs to 15 residues. V lost 4 bases to trimming and J lost 11 bases; unmatched junction nucleotides: 11. Approximately 10 milliliters was the volume of peripheral blood drawn from each donor. PBMCs, at least 7 million per sample, were isolated. This chain links TRBV12-3 or TRBV12-4 with TRBJ1-6, with 7 bases that match TRBD1. Sequences were obtained from blood. The TCR was taken from a man aged 40-49 years in good health. The CDR3 sequence is CASSSTQGGNPPLHF. In DNA form, the CDR3 reads TGTGCCAGCAGTTCAACTCAGGGGGGGAATCCACCCCTCCACTTT.